What follows describes a single TCR beta chain. Its antigen remains undetermined. No base quality information exists; no much larger clone differs at one position. This specimen belongs to a study of radiation and T cells in renal cell carcinoma (dated by TCRdb to about 2020). Regarding the research as a whole: Samples came from a clinical trial, in which primary renal cell carcinomas received 15 Gy stereotactic body radiation therapy followed by nephrectomy 4 weeks later. In total, 50 to 55 samples underwent TCR beta sequencing: 25 or so tumors plus 27 peripheral blood samples. In the roughly 49 samples combined, around 3.9 million unique CDR3 nucleotide sequences were found, encoding roughly 2,500,000 unique CDR3 amino acid sequences.

The meaning of the sample's time point label: blood 2 weeks post-SBRT. The treatment or condition label here, explained by the study, means: 15 Gy SBRT to primary tumor, nephrectomy 4 weeks later. To follow tumor-enriched clonotypes, peripheral blood was collected serially from radiation-treated patients at baseline and again at 2 weeks and 4 weeks after SBRT. Every patient had renal cell carcinoma of clear cell pathology. Genomic DNA for TCR sequencing was prepared using the QIAamp DNA Blood Mini Kit (Qiagen). The analyses included just those samples that passed every quality control check. Following the manufacturer's recommendations, the immunoSEQ kit was used to generate TCR beta libraries from genomic DNA. Library preparation used a first multiplex PCR with proprietary primers, then a second PCR adding unique barcodes, with bead cleanups after each round. A kit-provided positive control reaction and a negative control reaction were included in every sample batch. The final libraries were assessed on an Agilent 4200 TapeStation D1000 ScreenTape, pooled by volume, and quantified by qPCR. An Illumina NextSeq500 fitted with a MidOutput 150-cycle cartridge performed the sequencing, running 156 Read1 cycles and 15 Index1 cycles with the kit's custom primers. The pooled library was loaded at roughly 1 pM, and around 22% PhiX control was spiked in. In the original analysis: Vendor-processed data were analyzed in R, and a clonotype was defined as all T cells sharing the same CDR3 nucleotide sequence. For clone abundance analyses, frequencies were normalized to the 10,000 most abundant clones in each sample. Public T cell clones, averaging fewer than five per sample, were removed before analysis. Tumor-enriched and baseline blood-enriched clonotypes were defined by at least a 32-fold difference in abundance between compartments. Clonotypes expanded or contracted between blood time points were identified with a beta-binomial differential abundance model. The Baroni-Urbani and Buser coefficient was used to measure tumor-blood repertoire similarity, and groups were compared with two-tailed Wilcoxon tests in R. TCRdb's version of the immuneACCESS table is confined to in-frame rearrangements and falls short of the full clone set. An unresolved V gene accounts for under half of the shortfall where checked; the remainder is of unknown origin. That table furnishes V, J and clone size, whereas the DNA furnished D and trimming. The sample table contains roughly 130,000 clones; only one count was recorded for roughly four fifths of them. The ten largest clones represent approximately 2% of the sample.

The paper as a whole reports these results and caveats: Dynamics of the blood repertoire were not tracked past 4 weeks after treatment. With a single-armed trial design, the study had no way to address how radiation dose or scheduling affects the TCR repertoire. Because no pretreatment tumor biopsies were available, whether clonotypes were present in the tumor at baseline could not be determined. Top tumor clonotypes rose in blood from baseline to 2 weeks post-radiation, then contracted by 4 weeks, suggesting transient expansion of tumor-resident clones.

This specimen consisted of blood, obtained from a patient whose treatment included radiotherapy and nephrectomy. This clonotype was sampled from an older woman with renal cell carcinoma.

The nucleotide sequence is TGTGCCAGCAATTTGCGCGGCTCTGGGGCCAACGTCCTGACTTTC. Translation gives CASNLRGSGANVLTF. The receptor chain draws on TRBV28 and TRBJ2-6; a confident D gene designation cannot be given. The CDR3 starts with the cysteine, ends with the phenylalanine, and has 15 residues. Only the CDR3 part of the read is kept: 45 bases, read in frame from the first base. V and J are truncated by 7 bases and 0 bases respectively, leaving an intervening sequence of 10 bases. CDR1 and CDR2, looked up from the germline V gene, are MDHEN and SYDVKM.